This T cell receptor (beta chain) was recorded in a study of T cells after posttransplantation cyclophosphamide. This clone was seen many times. Its cognate antigen is unknown. Study-level findings and limits: Blood and skin or GI T cell repertoires showed limited TRB overlap. After PTCy, TRB diversity resembled that of CNI/methotrexate controls.

This related bone marrow graft donor gave peripheral blood on the day of marrow donation. This table comes from immunoSEQ multiplex PCR, and its TCRdb copy is limited to in-frame clones, with some not included. The repertoire shows 32,000 or so clones, none seen only once; the top ten take approximately 2.8%. Trimming removed 4 bases from V and 0 bases from J; junction bases left unmatched: 8. CDR1 and CDR2 from the germline V gene are SGHKS and YYEKEE (reference sequence). The CDR3 length is 18 residues. The chain couples TRBV5-5 to TRBJ1-5; 12 bases line up with TRBD1. The sample comprised PBMCs. The TCR originated in an older woman in good health, CMV-negative, and a related stem cell transplant donor. The DNA of the CDR3 is TGTGCCAGCAGCCTGGGACAGGGGGCTCGGCATAGCAATCAGCCCCAGCATTTT. It specifies CASSLGQGARHSNQPQHF.